Each of the 30 T cell receptor beta chains below was sequenced from the same sample in a study of control samples from healthy donors and cancer patients. Clones were sequenced by immunoSEQ multiplex PCR, and TCRdb holds only the in-frame ones, with some missing. The sample has 15,000 or so clones, 90% to 95% seen once. The sample taken for sequencing was PBMCs. These receptors originate from a man older than 75 with lung cancer.

As to this clone: Other DNA sequences within the sample encode an identical CDR3. The genes are TRBV24-1 and TRBJ2-5; weak D call: TRBD1 (7 bases). Germline assignment: CDR1 KGHDR and CDR2 SFDVKD. The CDR3 totals 16 residues. V was trimmed by 1 base and J by 2 bases, leaving 13 bases between them. CDR3 nucleotide sequence: TGTGCCACCAGTGATTTCCCCAGGGGGGAGCAAGAGACCCAGTACTTC. Its translation is CATSDFPRGEQETQYF.

The chain is built from TRBV7-2 and TRBJ1-3, with D unclear. Trimming removed 1 base at V and 0 bases at J, with 7 bases between. The germline gives CDR1 SGHTA, CDR2 FQGNSA. The CDR3 length is 15 residues. In DNA form, the CDR3 reads TGTGCCAGCAGCTTAGGTCCCCTCTCTGGAAACACCATATATTTT. Its translation is CASSLGPLSGNTIYF.

This chain connects TRBV28 to TRBJ1-3; 11 nucleotides agree with TRBD1. V was pared by 8 bases and J by 8 bases, with 2 bases of the junction left unmatched. CDR3 length: 12 residues. Per germline, CDR1 MDHEN and CDR2 SYDVKM. The DNA of the CDR3 is TGTGCCAGCGGGACAGGGGGACACACCATATATTTT. Encoded protein: CASGTGGHTIYF.

Judged by abundance, this clone is medium-sized. This chain links TRBV4-2 with TRBJ2-5, with D perhaps TRBD1 or TRBD2 (5 bases each). The CDR3 spans 14 residues. Trimming removed 0 bases from V and 5 bases from J, with 10 bases in between. Germline V CDR1 and CDR2: LGHNA, YNFKEQ. The DNA for the CDR3 is TGTGCCAGCAGCCAAGACTGGGGGTGGGAGACCCAGTACTTC. Protein sequence: CASSQDWGWETQYF.

The chain joins TRBV5-1 to TRBJ2-5; possible D gene TRBD1, 6 bases. The CDR3 extends over 15 amino acids. V lost 4 bases and J 5 bases, leaving 18 bases between the germline ends. Per the germline V gene, CDR1 is SGHRS and CDR2 is YFSETQ. The CDR3 DNA reads as TGCGCCAGCAGCCCTAGGGGACCCCAGGGGGAGACCCAGTACTTC. Translation: CASSPRGPQGETQYF.

V gene TRBV9 combines with J gene TRBJ2-3; possibly TRBD2 for D (5 bases). Germline assignment: CDR1 SGDLS and CDR2 YYNGEE. The CDR3 length is 14 residues. V was shortened by 0 bases and J by 6 bases, with 11 bases between the two germline ends. In nucleotides, the CDR3 is TGTGCCAGCAGCGTAGGAGGGTTTGGGGATACGCAGTATTTT. It is translated as CASSVGGFGDTQYF.

The chain carries TRBV6-5 and TRBJ2-7; 9 bases line up with TRBD2. Losses at the gene ends were 3 bases for V and 5 bases for J; bases not matched to a gene: 11. Germline assignment: CDR1 MNHEY and CDR2 SVGAGI. The CDR3 is made up of 16 amino acids. CDR3 in DNA: TGTGCCAGCAGTTATGCTCGCGGGGGGGCTTTGGACGAGCAGTACTTC. This gives the protein CASSYARGGALDEQYF.

Here the CDR3 DNA reads TGTGCCAGCAGTACCTATTCTAAGCCCGGGGAGCTGTTTTTT. It is translated as CASSTYSKPGELFF. The chain uses TRBV27 and TRBJ2-2; D is unresolved. Trimming took off 5 bases at V and 6 bases at J, with 13 bases between the two ends. The germline CDR1 and CDR2 sequences are MNHEY and SMNVEV (reference sequence). The CDR3 has 14 amino acids.

The count of this clone is one. V gene TRBV5-1 combines with J gene TRBJ1-1, with D unresolved. Trimming removed 0 bases at V and 10 bases at J, with 16 bases between. The germline gives CDR1 SGHRS, CDR2 YFSETQ. The CDR3 extends over 14 amino acids. The CDR3 nucleotides read TGCGCCAGCAGCTTGGATTCGGGTGGTGTGGGAGCTTTCTTT. This codes for CASSLDSGGVGAFF.

The rearrangement links TRBV6-1 to TRBJ1-2, with 8 nucleotides matching TRBD1. The CDR3 is made up of 14 amino acids. CDR1 is MNHNS and CDR2 is SASEGT in the germline V gene. J was trimmed by 4 bases and V by 1 base; bases with no gene match: 2. CDR3 coding DNA: TGTGCCAGCAGTGAAGGGGACAGGCTCTATGGCTACACCTTC. Encoded protein: CASSEGDRLYGYTF.

The chain links TRBV4-1 to TRBJ2-3; D remains unclear. The CDR3 totals 18 residues. The ends were cut back, 4 bases at V and 0 bases at J, with 20 bases in the middle. Germline CDR1 reads MGHRA; CDR2 reads YSYEKL. The CDR3 sequence is CASSPAFGPLSSTDTQYF. CDR3 DNA: TGCGCCAGCAGCCCCGCGTTCGGACCGTTGTCTAGCACAGATACGCAGTATTTT.

V is TRBV18 and J is TRBJ2-5; D is tentatively TRBD1 or TRBD2 (5 bases each). Germline V CDR1 and CDR2: KGHSH, LQKENI. Trimming took 3 bases from V and 6 from J, leaving 11 bases between them. The CDR3 is 13 amino acids. Here the CDR3 reads CASSPGRDQTQYF. The DNA for the CDR3 is TGTGCCAGCTCACCGGGCAGGGACCAGACCCAGTACTTC. Full variable domain (missing parts from reference TRBV18 and TRBJ2-5): NAGVMQNPRHLVRRRGQEARLRCSPMKGHSHVYWYRQLPEEGLKFMVYLQKENIIDESGMPKERFSAEFPKEGPSILRIQQVVRGDSAAYFCASSPGRDQTQYFGPGTRLLVL.

The CDR3 nucleotides read TGTGCCAGCAGTGCCTGGGGGCTGTCTAACTATGGCTACACCTTC. Encoded protein: CASSAWGLSNYGYTF. The V gene is TRBV2, the J gene TRBJ1-2; D might be TRBD1 (6 bases). The CDR3 has 15 residues. V lost 4 bases, J lost 0 bases, and 12 bases lay in between. CDR1 and CDR2 from the germline V gene are SNHLY and FYNNEI.

This rearrangement joins TRBV4-3 to TRBJ2-3; 10 nucleotides agree with TRBD2. V dropped 3 bases and J dropped 4; count of bases not matched to a gene: 13. Germline V CDR1 and CDR2: LGHNA, YSLEER. The CDR3 covers 18 residues. In DNA form, the CDR3 reads TGCGCCAGCAGCCAGGGGGCTAGCGGGGGAAGTAGGGCAGATACGCAGTATTTT. This sequence encodes CASSQGASGGSRADTQYF.

The J gene is TRBJ1-1, the V gene TRBV7-9; 7 bases fit TRBD1. The CDR3 extends over 16 amino acids. With 1 base clipped from V and 2 bases from J, the junction kept 7 bases outside the gene matches. The germline V gene encodes CDR1 SEHNR and CDR2 FQNEAQ (reference sequence). The CDR3 protein is CASSLGLGTDNTEAFF. The CDR3 DNA reads as TGTGCCAGCAGCTTAGGTCTCGGGACAGATAACACTGAAGCTTTCTTT.

The chain joins TRBV29-1 to TRBJ2-7; D may be TRBD1 or TRBD2 (5 bases each). Trimming took 5 bases from V and 2 from J, leaving 13 bases between them. The V gene's germline CDR1 is SQVTM and CDR2 ANQGSEA. The CDR3 length is 13 residues. CDR3 residues: CSVPGRSPYEQYF. As DNA, the CDR3 is TGCAGCGTTCCGGGACGTAGTCCCTACGAGCAGTACTTC.

This chain joins TRBV10-2 and TRBJ2-7, with D possibly TRBD1 on 6 matching bases. The CDR3 runs 13 residues. V lost 8 bases and J 3 bases, leaving 14 bases between the germline ends. Germline lookup yields CDR1 WSHSY and CDR2 SAAADI. CDR3 DNA: TGCGCCAGCCTGAGGGGCAGGGGCTACGAGCAGTACTTC. Protein: CASLRGRGYEQYF.

The rearrangement uses TRBV20-1 and TRBJ2-1; the D gene is possibly TRBD2 (5 bases). V lost 3 bases to trimming and J lost 8 bases, with 11 bases between them. The germline CDR1 and CDR2 sequences are DFQATT and SNEGSKA (reference sequence). This CDR3 is 12 amino acids long. The CDR3 coding sequence is TGCAGTGCTAGTCGGGGTTACGATGAGCAGTTCTTC. Its translation is CSASRGYDEQFF.

The rearrangement links TRBV4-1 to TRBJ2-7; D gene unclear. The germline V gene has CDR1 MGHRA and CDR2 YSYEKL. The CDR3 contains 13 residues. The V and J ends lost 1 base and 1 base respectively, with 5 bases between them. For the CDR3, the DNA is TGCGCCAGCAGCCAAGTATCTTCCTACGAGCAGTACTTC. Translating gives CASSQVSSYEQYF.

V usage is TRBV28 and J usage is TRBJ1-2, with 9 bases fitting TRBD1. This CDR3 region has 15 residues. Germline CDR1 and CDR2: MDHEN and SYDVKM. V gave up 6 bases and J gave up 8 bases; unmatched junction bases: 13. The CDR3 sequence is CASSSPGQGLAGYTF. Written as DNA, the CDR3 is TGTGCCAGCAGCAGTCCGGGACAGGGCTTAGCGGGCTACACCTTC.

The chain combines TRBV5-8 with TRBJ2-2, with a possible D match to TRBD2 (7 bases). This CDR3 has 15 amino acids. Trimming took 4 bases from V and 5 from J, leaving 15 bases between them. The V gene's germline CDR1 is SGHTS and CDR2 YDEGEE. Here the CDR3 reads CASSPRGARTGELFF. The CDR3 DNA follows: TGTGCCAGCAGCCCTCGGGGGGCGCGGACCGGGGAGCTGTTTTTT.

The rearrangement joins TRBV7-9 to TRBJ1-1, with D possibly being TRBD1 (5 bases). Germline CDR1 is SEHNR and CDR2 is FQNEAQ (reference sequence). V dropped 5 bases and J dropped 1 base, with 14 bases sitting between them. The CDR3 is 15 amino acids. The CDR3 nucleotides read TGTGCCAGCAGCCGGGGGGACGCGGGGAACACTGAAGCTTTCTTT. Its translation: CASSRGDAGNTEAFF.

The sample holds a few counts of this clone. This chain links TRBV7-2 with TRBJ2-3; a possible D gene is TRBD1 (6 bases). This CDR3 is 17 amino acids long. V lost 5 bases and J 4 bases, leaving 22 bases between the germline ends. The germline V gene encodes CDR1 SGHTA and CDR2 FQGNSA. The CDR3 DNA sequence: TGTGCCAGCAGCCCCCAACCCCCAGGGGTCTGGCCAGATACGCAGTATTTT. This gives the protein CASSPQPPGVWPDTQYF.

This clone was seen a single time. The chain is built from TRBV11-3 and TRBJ2-1, with TRBD1 matching 9 bases. The ends lost 5 bases at V and 12 bases at J; junction bases unmatched: 8. The CDR3 has 13 residues. The germline V gene has CDR1 SGHNT and CDR2 YENEEA. CDR3 DNA: TGTGCCAGCAGCCCGGGACAGGGATCTAGGCAGTTCTTC. This gives the protein CASSPGQGSRQFF.

The CDR3: CASSPDGNTIYF. CDR3 DNA sequence: TGCGCCAGCAGCCCGGATGGAAACACCATATATTTT. The rearrangement uses TRBV5-1 and TRBJ1-3; D unresolved. The CDR3 is 12 amino acids. The V end lost 4 bases, the J end lost 3 bases, and 5 bases lay between the germline ends. From germline, CDR1 is SGHRS and CDR2 YFSETQ. Using reference TRBV5-1 and TRBJ1-3 for the parts outside the CDR3, the full variable domain is KAGVTQTPRYLIKTRGQQVTLSCSPISGHRSVSWYQQTPGQGLQFLFEYFSETQRNKGNFPGRFSGRQFSNSRSEMNVSTLELGDSALYLCASSPDGNTIYFGEGSWLTVV.

V is TRBV18 and J is TRBJ1-2; no clear D gene. The CDR3 is made up of 17 amino acids. Looked up from germline, CDR1 is KGHSH and CDR2 is LQKENI. Trimming took 2 bases from V and 8 from J, leaving 24 bases between them. CDR3 loop: CASSPLRGNGLLRGYTF. In DNA, the CDR3 is TGTGCCAGCTCACCATTGCGAGGAAACGGCCTGTTAAGGGGCTACACCTTC. The full variable domain, completed using reference TRBV18 and TRBJ1-2, is NAGVMQNPRHLVRRRGQEARLRCSPMKGHSHVYWYRQLPEEGLKFMVYLQKENIIDESGMPKERFSAEFPKEGPSILRIQQVVRGDSAAYFCASSPLRGNGLLRGYTFGSGTRLTVV.

The V and J genes are TRBV5-4 and TRBJ2-7; weak D call: TRBD2 (5 bases). CDR1 and CDR2 from the germline V gene are SGHNT and YYREEE (reference sequence). The germline V and J ends were trimmed by 5 bases and 7 bases, with 16 bases remaining between them. The CDR3 totals 13 residues. CDR3 residues: CASSSDRREEQYV. For the CDR3, the DNA is TGTGCCAGCAGTTCGGACCGACGGGAAGAGCAGTACGTC.

The chain has TRBV7-9 and TRBJ2-7; 7 positions match TRBD2. The CDR3 extends over 12 amino acids. Losses at the gene ends were 1 base for V and 11 bases for J; bases not matched to a gene: 5. Germline CDR1 is SEHNR and CDR2 is FQNEAQ (reference sequence). The CDR3 DNA sequence: TGTGCCAGCAGCTTAGACGAGGGGAGGGAGTACTTC. Translated, it gives CASSLDEGREYF.

The gene calls are TRBV27 and TRBJ2-3; D unclear. Per the germline V gene, CDR1 is MNHEY and CDR2 is SMNVEV (reference sequence). Trimming stripped 9 bases from V and 1 base from J, with 11 bases between. CDR3 length: 13 amino acids. This chain's CDR3 is CASLRQGTDTQYF. The DNA of the CDR3 is TGTGCCAGTTTAAGGCAGGGCACAGATACGCAGTATTTT.

This chain joins TRBV19 and TRBJ1-2; 7 nucleotides match TRBD1. The CDR3 extends over 13 amino acids. The germline CDR1 and CDR2 sequences are LNHDA and SQIVND (reference sequence). V lost 4 bases to trimming and J lost 2 bases; unmatched junction nucleotides: 1. The CDR3: CASSKQGNYGYTF. CDR3 nucleotides: TGTGCCAGTAGTAAACAGGGGAACTATGGCTACACCTTC.